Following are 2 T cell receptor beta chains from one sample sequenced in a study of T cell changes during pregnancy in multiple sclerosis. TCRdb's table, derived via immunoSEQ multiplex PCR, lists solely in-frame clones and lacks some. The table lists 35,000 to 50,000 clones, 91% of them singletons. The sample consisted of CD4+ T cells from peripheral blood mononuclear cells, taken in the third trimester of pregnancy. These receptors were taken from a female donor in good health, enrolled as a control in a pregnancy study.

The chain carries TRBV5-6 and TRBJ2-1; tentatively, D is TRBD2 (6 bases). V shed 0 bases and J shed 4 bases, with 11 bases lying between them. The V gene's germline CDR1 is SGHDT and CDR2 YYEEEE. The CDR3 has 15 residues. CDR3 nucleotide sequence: TGTGCCAGCAGCTTGGGGTTAGCGGCGTACAATGAGCAGTTCTTC. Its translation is CASSLGLAAYNEQFF.

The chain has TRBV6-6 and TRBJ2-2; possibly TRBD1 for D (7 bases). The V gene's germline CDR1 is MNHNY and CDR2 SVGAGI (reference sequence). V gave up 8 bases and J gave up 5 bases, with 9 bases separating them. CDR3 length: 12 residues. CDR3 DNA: TGTGCCAGCGCAGGGGGGACCGGGGAGCTGTTTTTT. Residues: CASAGGTGELFF.